The rows below give T cell receptor beta chains drawn from one sample of a study of blood T cell repertoires in COVID-19. Generated by immunoSEQ multiplex PCR, the TCRdb table keeps only in-frame clones and is missing some. Here the sample spans roughly 250,000 clones, approximately 90% being singletons. The sequencing sample was made of PBMCs or T cells enriched from blood (not recorded which). The receptors come from a man aged 40-49 years who had recovered from COVID-19. Both conserved end residues are trimmed from each CDR3. Each record gives: J gene, V gene, CDR3 protein.

>TRBJ1-1|TRBV9
ASSADRNMNTEAF
>TRBJ1-1|TRBV3-1/TRBV3-2
ASSHHGRGTEAF
>TRBJ2-1|TRBV7-8
ASSLRLAGGNNEQF
>TRBJ2-7|TRBV29-1
SARTGYEQY
>TRBJ1-2|TRBV7-2
ASSPGTGLYGYT
>TRBJ2-6|TRBV4-3
ASTRLAGAGANVLT
>TRBJ1-5|TRBV19
ASSVLRDRDQPQH
>TRBJ1-1|TRBV5-1
ASSLFVGSNTEAF
>TRBJ1-4|TRBV11-2
ASSSQGQGAEKLF
>TRBJ1-2|TRBV6-5
ASTDRVDSYGYT
>TRBJ2-7|TRBV19
ASSIRDRGGYEQY
>TRBJ1-2|TRBV5-1
ASSLPTGEDGYT
>TRBJ2-5|TRBV7-3
ASSLEGSGGLETQY
>TRBJ2-5|TRBV11-1
ASSLEGTSQETQY
>TRBJ1-5|TRBV28
ASSPQGAGNQPQH
>TRBJ2-2|TRBV3-1/TRBV3-2
ASSQGQGFVPGELF
>TRBJ2-7|TRBV2
ASIRDRGRYEQY
>TRBJ1-3|TRBV27
ASSRGTGLSSGNTIY
>TRBJ1-5|TRBV28
ASSLQGASNQPQH
>TRBJ1-1|TRBV5-1
ASSKIGGNTEAF
>TRBJ1-2|TRBV11-3
ASSSGTANYGYT
>TRBJ2-3|TRBV7-8
ASSLGLAGSRFTDTQY
>TRBJ2-3|TRBV3-1/TRBV3-2
ASSQGTSGNRTDTQY
>TRBJ1-4|TRBV4-1
ASSQAGTGSINEKLF
>TRBJ1-1|TRBV28
ASRIRPNTEAF
>TRBJ2-7|TRBV6-5
ASSLAGAYEQY
>TRBJ2-1|TRBV18
ASSPGLAPYNEQF
>TRBJ2-7|TRBV3-1/TRBV3-2
ASSLTGTGREEQY
>TRBJ1-5|TRBV18
ASSPAGTISNQPQH
>TRBJ2-3|TRBV18
ASSPQGPDTQY
>TRBJ1-5|TRBV19
ASSLPFLAGDDQPQH
>TRBJ2-7|TRBV18
ASSPVFSGDEQY
>TRBJ2-7|TRBV6-5
ASKTGWLYEQY
>TRBJ2-7|TRBV6-5
ASSYGGAGVQGEQY
>TRBJ2-7|TRBV19
ASSISDNSYEQY
>TRBJ2-3|TRBV3-1/TRBV3-2
ASSDRRAYTQY
>TRBJ1-2|TRBV18
ASSPLITGGDYGYT
>TRBJ2-7|TRBV11-2
ASSLRDREEQY
>TRBJ2-3|TRBV4-3
ASSQEMGLLTDTQY
>TRBJ2-1|TRBV7-2
ASSLHAGRASGNEQF
>TRBJ2-1|TRBV10-2
ATTGGVEQF
>TRBJ2-3|TRBV2
ASSDGGPSTDTQY
>TRBJ1-1|TRBV18
ASCQVPIMNTEAF
>TRBJ1-5|TRBV7-8
ASSLGDSIYQPQH
>TRBJ2-3|TRBV11-2
ASSPAGGPDTQY
>TRBJ2-5|TRBV28
ASSLGQQETQY
>TRBJ2-1|TRBV11-2
ASSRTTGGNANYNEQF
>TRBJ1-2|TRBV30
AWSRSNYGYT
>TRBJ2-7|TRBV7-8
ASSLGGLSKSYEQY
>TRBJ2-5|TRBV24-1
ATRSGGRGETQY
>TRBJ1-1|TRBV6-5
ASSSSHRGKRAF
>TRBJ2-1|TRBV19
ASSILQGAGRRDEQF
>TRBJ1-2|TRBV19
ASSIAQGNYGYT
>TRBJ1-6|TRBV5-1
ASSLAGFTYSPLH
>TRBJ1-2|TRBV9
ASSVGPGDYGYT
>TRBJ2-7|TRBV6-5
ASSYRSGRGSGQY
>TRBJ1-4|TRBV5-1
ASSLVVRGPGEKLF
>TRBJ1-5|TRBV10-2
ASRGGNQPQH
>TRBJ2-1|TRBV5-4
ASTAGANSYNEQF
>TRBJ1-5|TRBV19
ASSYVVQPQH